This T cell receptor beta chain was observed in a study of shared T cell receptors in the human thymus. V was clipped by 3 bases and J by 3 bases; unmatched bases: 3. This CDR3 spans 16 amino acids. Germline values: CDR1 MDHEN, CDR2 SYDVKM. The data were produced by immunoSEQ multiplex PCR, yet TCRdb's version contains in-frame clones alone and is incomplete. The sample includes more than 300,000 clones, just under 95% of them seen just once. Sequencing was carried out using thymocytes. This clonotype originated in a human donor. The V and J genes are TRBV28 and TRBJ2-1, with TRBD1 matching 12 bases. The chain's CDR3 is CASSLGTGGVYNEQFF. In DNA form, the CDR3 reads TGTGCCAGCAGTTTGGGGACAGGGGGCGTCTACAATGAGCAGTTCTTC.